What follows are 15 T cell receptor beta chains derived from one specimen sequenced in a study of blood T cell repertoires in COVID-19. This table comes from immunoSEQ multiplex PCR, and its TCRdb copy is limited to in-frame clones, with some not included. This table holds approximately 170,000 clones, about 86% found once. Sequenced: peripheral blood. These receptor sequences come from a man between 70 and 80 years old with active or convalescent COVID-19.

The rearrangement links TRBV7-6 to TRBJ1-5; 12 positions match TRBD1. The CDR3 has 15 amino acids. CDR1 and CDR2 (germline): SGHVS, FNYEAQ. The trim removed 3 bases at V and 6 bases at J, leaving 3 bases unmatched. The DNA for the CDR3 is TGTGCCAGCAGCTTCGGGACAGGGGGCAGTCAGCCCCAGCATTTT. Its protein product is CASSFGTGGSQPQHF.

The chain links TRBV18 to TRBJ2-7; possible D gene TRBD1, 7 bases. The CDR3 extends over 15 amino acids. CDR1 KGHSH and CDR2 LQKENI come from the germline V gene. Trimming stripped 4 bases from V and 0 bases from J, with 13 bases between. Here the CDR3 reads CASSRGTVSSYEQYF. The CDR3 DNA sequence: TGTGCCAGCTCACGCGGGACAGTTAGCTCCTACGAGCAGTACTTC.

The count of this clone is one. The chain recombines TRBV18 with TRBJ1-6, with 7 bases aligning to TRBD1. CDR3 length: 16 amino acids. V lost 3 bases, J lost 5 bases, and 7 bases stayed unmatched. Germline lookup yields CDR1 KGHSH and CDR2 LQKENI. CDR3 bases: TGTGCCAGCTCACCCGAGACAGGGCCGGATAATTCACCCCTCCACTTT. It is translated as CASSPETGPDNSPLHF.

This clone was detected only once. This chain uses TRBV7-2 with TRBJ1-1; a weak D match, TRBD1 (5 bases). Germline values: CDR1 SGHTA, CDR2 FQGNSA. V shed 0 bases and J shed 2 bases, with 10 bases lying between them. The CDR3 extends over 15 amino acids. The CDR3 nucleotides are TGTGCCAGCAGCTTAGCTGGCAGGGTTAACACTGAAGCTTTCTTT. Protein product: CASSLAGRVNTEAFF.

The rearrangement links TRBV11-2 to TRBJ2-7, with D perhaps matching TRBD2 (7 bases). CDR1 is SGHAT, CDR2 FQNNGV, per germline. This CDR3 contains 15 residues. Trimming removed 5 bases at V and 3 bases at J, with 17 bases between. Here the CDR3 reads CASSTRGGAYYEQYF. CDR3 DNA sequence: TGTGCCAGCAGCACCCGAGGGGGGGCTTACTACGAGCAGTACTTC.

Comments on this clone: At the DNA level, this CDR3 is encoded by other sequences in the same sample as well. The chain employs TRBV18 and TRBJ1-2; D not resolved. Germline V gene data show CDR1 as KGHSH and CDR2 as LQKENI. Trimming pared 1 base from V and 0 bases from J, leaving 9 bases between. CDR3 length: 15 residues. The CDR3 region has the DNA TGTGCCAGCTCACCACGGAGGGAAGCTAACTATGGCTACACCTTC. The encoded protein is CASSPRREANYGYTF.

This clone was found a few times. This chain joins TRBV6-2 or TRBV6-3 and TRBJ2-7; no definite D call. Germline loops: CDR1 MNHEY, CDR2 SVGEGT. Trimming removed 3 bases at V and 3 bases at J, with 24 bases between. The CDR3 has 18 amino acids. CDR3 sequence: CASSYAQVYISDDYEQYF. The CDR3 DNA reads as TGTGCCAGCAGTTATGCGCAGGTTTATATCTCGGATGACTACGAGCAGTACTTC.

The chain has TRBV7-2 and TRBJ2-3; D gene ambiguous. Trimming cost V 1 base and J 7 bases, with 6 bases left between them. The germline V gene has CDR1 SGHTA and CDR2 FQGNSA. The CDR3 consists of 12 residues. The CDR3 loop is CASSLGYYTQYF. The CDR3 nucleotides are TGTGCCAGCAGCTTAGGGTACTATACGCAGTATTTT. Drawing the rest from reference TRBV7-2 and TRBJ2-3, the complete variable domain is GAGVSQSPSNKVTEKGKDVELRCDPISGHTALYWYRQSLGQGLEFLIYFQGNSAPDKSGLPSDRFSAERTGGSVSTLTIQRTQQEDSAVYLCASSLGYYTQYFGPGTRLTVL.

This chain links TRBV2 with TRBJ2-2; 8 bases align to TRBD2. Germline V gives CDR1 SNHLY, CDR2 FYNNEI. V gave up 4 bases and J gave up 4 bases; unmatched junction bases: 14. The CDR3 has 18 residues. The CDR3 DNA follows: TGTGCCAGCAGTGGGGAAGACTTAGCGGGACGGGGCACCGGGGAGCTGTTTTTT. This sequence encodes CASSGEDLAGRGTGELFF.

This chain joins TRBV19 and TRBJ1-1; TRBD1 agrees at 8 bases. The ends lost 4 bases at V and 0 bases at J; junction bases unmatched: 7. The length of the CDR3 is 16 residues. Germline lookup yields CDR1 LNHDA and CDR2 SQIVND (reference sequence). The CDR3 bases are TGTGCCAGTAGTAAGACAGGGGTCCCCATGAACACTGAAGCTTTCTTT. It yields the protein CASSKTGVPMNTEAFF. The complete variable domain, with remaining parts taken from reference TRBV19 and TRBJ1-1, reads DGGITQSPKYLFRKEGQNVTLSCEQNLNHDAMYWYRQDPGQGLRLIYYSQIVNDFQKGDIAEGYSVSREKKESFPLTVTSAQKNPTAFYLCASSKTGVPMNTEAFFGQGTRLTVV.

The chain uses TRBV4-3 and TRBJ2-7; maybe TRBD2 (6 bases). The CDR3 runs 16 residues. Trimming removed 3 bases from V and 2 bases from J, with 17 bases in between. Per germline, CDR1 LGHNA and CDR2 YSLEER. In DNA form, the CDR3 reads TGCGCCAGCAGCCAGGGGGACTTTGCGGAACCCTACGAGCAGTACTTC. Protein product: CASSQGDFAEPYEQYF.

This sequence joins TRBV28 and TRBJ2-3; D not resolved. The CDR3 has 14 amino acids. The V and J ends lost 2 bases and 2 bases respectively, with 8 bases between them. Germline V gene sequence: CDR1 MDHEN, CDR2 SYDVKM. CDR3 in DNA: TGTGCCAGCAGTTTAGTGCAGTTCACAGATACGCAGTATTTT. Encoded protein: CASSLVQFTDTQYF.

This clone was observed once. The V and J genes are TRBV4-3 and TRBJ1-5; TRBD1 aligns across 7 bases. The CDR3 is made up of 15 amino acids. The germline gives CDR1 LGHNA, CDR2 YSLEER. The V and J ends lost 0 bases and 7 bases, in that order; junction bases with no gene match: 6. In DNA form, the CDR3 reads TGCGCCAGCAGCCAAGAACGGAGGGGGCCCCAGCCCCAGCATTTT. It encodes CASSQERRGPQPQHF.

The V call is TRBV3-1 (or the pseudogene TRBV3-2), the J call TRBJ2-5, with 9 bases matching TRBD1. Germline V CDR1 and CDR2: LGHDT, YNNKEL (reference sequence). CDR3 length equals 14 residues. Trimming at V came to 6 bases and at J to 5 bases, leaving 7 bases not matched to a gene. The CDR3 loop reads CASRWTGVEETQYF. The CDR3 nucleotides are TGTGCCAGCAGATGGACAGGGGTGGAGGAGACCCAGTACTTC.

The rearrangement links TRBV4-3 to TRBJ2-6; TRBD1 matches 7 bases. Trimming at V came to 1 base and at J to 0 bases, leaving 0 bases not matched to a gene. The CDR3 extends over 16 amino acids. Germline V CDR1 and CDR2: LGHNA, YSLEER. The CDR3 DNA reads TGCGCCAGCAGCCAAGGGGACAGCTCTGGGGCCAACGTCCTGACTTTC. Residues: CASSQGDSSGANVLTF.